This T cell receptor beta chain was identified during a study of blood T cell repertoires in COVID-19 (TCRdb year 2020). Study-level background: Samples from collaborators originated in the United States, Italy and Spain and spanned both the acute and convalescent phases of COVID-19. A freely available public database, intended as a resource for researchers studying the immune response to SARS-CoV-2, is where the repertoires were released. Where available, HLA class I and class II types were taken from metadata supplied by the sample provider and were not determined by assay-based typing. Sample metadata almost always included a de-identified subject ID, COVID-19 status, age in years and sex. The material from the prospective study consisted of cDNA or gDNA derived from T cells, B-cell-depleted T cells, or PBMCs. The dataset comprised deeply sampled blood TCRbeta repertoires from subjects exposed to, actively infected with, or recovered from COVID-19. The samples were drawn from two sources: the first 160 participants of the ongoing ImmuneRACE study, and 1,254 subjects contributed by 6 global collaborators. The investigation overall reported the following: The amount of clinical and demographic metadata varied by source and participant and was provided uncurated.

The collaborating institutions used their own protocols to collect whole blood in K2EDTA tubes. Collaborator samples were shipped for TCRbeta analysis as frozen whole blood, isolated PBMCs, or DNA extracted from either sample type. TCRbeta CDR3 regions were amplified from genomic DNA by means of the immunoSEQ Assay, a bias-controlled multiplex PCR. Regarding the original processing steps: The number of nucleated cells in each sample was estimated from the amplification of reference gene primers within the assay. To quantify the absolute abundance of each unique TCRbeta CDR3 rearrangement, sequence reads were collapsed and filtered. Productive Simpson clonality was computed per sample as the square root of Simpson's diversity index over productive rearrangements. What TCRdb holds here is the immuneACCESS table cut down to in-frame rearrangements. Part of the clones is not present; checked against another copy, under half of the missing clones reflect an unresolved V gene, and the others are unexplained. Clone size and V and J calls were adopted from that table, with D and trimming inferred from the DNA. A total of fewer than 110,000 clones appear in this sample, around 89% of them only once. 4.5% to 6% of the sample is taken by the ten largest.

The CDR3 starts with the cysteine, ends with the phenylalanine, and has 14 residues. Left in the record is the CDR3 DNA by itself, 42 bases read in frame from the first base. Based on the germline V gene, the CDR1 and CDR2 sequences are ENHRY and SYGVKD. Trimmed from V: 6 bases; trimmed from J: 2 bases; junction bases lacking a gene match: 4. In regard to this clone: Its antigen is not yet known. No much larger clonotype is one base removed from it; base qualities were not supplied.

This TCR derives from a man aged 35 to 55 with active or convalescent COVID-19. The chain was built from TRBV10-3 and TRBJ2-7; 10 nucleotides in the junction match TRBD1. Sequenced sample: peripheral blood. The nucleotide sequence reads TGTGCCATCAGCGGACAGGGGGAGGCCTACGAGCAGTACTTC. Its translation reads: CAISGQGEAYEQYF.